The 15 T cell receptor beta chains below were found in one sample sequenced in a study of T cells in Graves' hyperthyroidism and ophthalmopathy. Researchers took RNA transcripts and amplified the TCR beta CDR3 regions from them. Initially, a first-round RT-PCR of the TCR CDR3 employed the HTBI primer set. TCRdb passed the multiplex PCR reads through MiXCR, listing each CDR3 protein once. The sample includes approximately 250,000 distinct CDR3 sequences, 24% of them seen just once. The specimen sequenced was blood. The receptors come from a woman aged 40 to 50 with Graves' ophthalmopathy.

The chain links TRBV28 to TRBJ2-5; tentatively, D is TRBD1 (6 bases). From germline, CDR1 is MDHEN and CDR2 SYDVKM. This CDR3 is built from 16 residues. The V and J ends lost 3 bases and 5 bases respectively, with 19 bases between them. The CDR3 bases are TGTGCCAGCAGTTTTGGGGGCAGGGCGAAAGAGGAGACCCAGTACTTC. Its protein product is CASSFGGRAKEETQYF.

The count of this clonotype is one. The chain is built from TRBV20-1 and TRBJ1-6; the D is unclear. Trimming removed 2 bases at V and 5 bases at J, with 10 bases between. Germline V CDR1 and CDR2: DFQATT, SNEGSKA (reference sequence). This CDR3 contains 14 residues. This CDR3 reads CSARRGSDNSPLHF. The CDR3, as DNA: TGCAGTGCTAGACGGGGATCCGATAATTCACCCCTCCACTTT.

There are many counts of this clonotype. The chain employs TRBV7-2 and TRBJ2-5, with TRBD2 matching 7 bases. V shed 2 bases, J shed 4 bases, and the junction held 4 bases outside the gene matches. The CDR3 is 14 residues long. From germline, CDR1 is SGHTA and CDR2 FQGNSA. CDR3 sequence reads: CASSLTGGRETQYF. As DNA, the CDR3 is TGTGCCAGCAGCTTAACCGGGGGGAGAGAGACCCAGTACTTC.

The count of this clonotype is one. The genes are TRBV12-3 or TRBV12-4 and TRBJ1-2, with 11 bases identical to TRBD1. This CDR3 has 13 amino acids. The trim removed 5 bases at V and 7 bases at J, leaving 3 bases unmatched. The DNA for the CDR3 is TGTGCCAGCAGTCGGGACAGGGGGTCTGGCTACACCTTC. As protein: CASSRDRGSGYTF.

This clonotype appeared many times. The chain carries TRBV6-1 and TRBJ2-5, with D hard to call. Trimming removed 6 bases at V and 7 bases at J, with 12 bases between. CDR3 length: 12 residues. The germline CDR1 and CDR2 sequences are MNHNS and SASEGT. CDR3 nucleotide sequence: TGTGCCAGCAGGCCAATCCTGGGGACCCAGTACTTC. This codes for CASRPILGTQYF.

This clonotype was observed at least ten times. V usage is TRBV6-5 and J usage is TRBJ2-4, with D possibly TRBD1 on 6 matching bases. Trimming removed 6 bases from V and 6 bases from J, with 12 bases in between. This CDR3 comprises 13 residues. In germline, CDR1 is MNHEY, CDR2 SVGAGI. In DNA form, the CDR3 reads TGTGCCAGCAGATCTCCACAGGGAAACATTCAGTACTTC. The encoded protein is CASRSPQGNIQYF.

This clonotype was counted many times. The V call is TRBV19, the J call TRBJ2-7; TRBD2 matches 8 bases. Germline assignment: CDR1 LNHDA and CDR2 SQIVND (reference sequence). V gave up 1 base and J gave up 2 bases; unmatched junction bases: 4. This CDR3 region has 15 residues. CDR3 protein: CASSIAPAGAYEQYF. As DNA, the CDR3 is TGTGCCAGTAGTATAGCCCCAGCGGGGGCCTACGAGCAGTACTTC.

The V and J genes are TRBV7-9 and TRBJ2-7; D possibly uses TRBD1 or TRBD2 (5 bases each). CDR1 and CDR2 (germline): SEHNR, FQNEAQ (reference sequence). V lost 8 bases to trimming and J lost 2 bases, with 19 bases between them. The CDR3 sequence is 15 residues long. In DNA form, the CDR3 reads TGTGCCAGCCAAGGCGCCGGGGCTCCGACCTACGAGCAGTACTTC. It codes for CASQGAGAPTYEQYF. Looking up the rest from reference TRBV7-9 and TRBJ2-7 gives the full variable domain: DTGVSQNPRHKITKRGQNVTFRCDPISEHNRLYWYRQTLGQGPEFLTYFQNEAQLEKSRLLSDRFSAERPKGSFSTLEIQRTEQGDSAMYLCASQGAGAPTYEQYFGPGTRLTVT.

This clonotype was seen at least ten times. The chain employs TRBV28 and TRBJ2-2; 7 nucleotides match TRBD2. J gave up 6 bases and V 3 bases, and 13 bases lay outside the gene matches. Germline CDR1 is MDHEN and CDR2 is SYDVKM. The CDR3 contains 17 residues. The CDR3 DNA is TGTGCCAGCAGTTTGCCCCGTCCTAGCGGACCCCCCGGGGAGCTGTTTTTT. Translating gives CASSLPRPSGPPGELFF.

This chain joins TRBV28 and TRBJ2-5; 12 nucleotides line up with TRBD2. The ends lost 6 bases at V and 4 bases at J; junction bases unmatched: 12. The CDR3 contains 17 residues. CDR1 and CDR2 from the germline V gene are MDHEN and SYDVKM. DNA of the CDR3: TGTGCCAGCAGCCCTCCTAGCGGGAGGGTAAGGGGAGAGACCCAGTACTTC. Residues: CASSPPSGRVRGETQYF.

This clonotype was observed at least ten times. The chain has TRBV27 and TRBJ2-7; D not resolved. The germline V gene encodes CDR1 MNHEY and CDR2 SMNVEV (reference sequence). The V end lost 6 bases, the J end lost 0 bases, and 9 bases lay between the germline ends. This CDR3 has 13 amino acids. The CDR3 DNA follows: TGTGCCAGCAGACGGATCAGCTCCTACGAGCAGTACTTC. Its translation is CASRRISSYEQYF.

This clonotype was seen at least ten times. The chain recombines TRBV28 with TRBJ1-2; no reliable D call. This CDR3 contains 16 residues. V was trimmed by 5 bases and J by 5 bases, leaving 21 bases between them. CDR1 is MDHEN and CDR2 is SYDVKM in the germline V gene. CDR3 amino acids: CASSLPAPGSKYGYTF. The CDR3 bases are TGTGCCAGCAGTCTCCCAGCCCCGGGATCAAAGTATGGCTACACCTTC.

This clonotype was observed many times. The chain joins TRBV28 to TRBJ2-5; 9 nucleotides match TRBD1. The germline gives CDR1 MDHEN, CDR2 SYDVKM. V shed 5 bases, J shed 6 bases, and the junction held 10 bases outside the gene matches. CDR3 length: 15 amino acids. The CDR3 loop is CASSREQGARQTQYF. The CDR3 DNA is TGTGCCAGCAGTCGCGAACAGGGGGCGCGACAGACCCAGTACTTC.

In this sample, this clonotype turned up many times. The rearrangement uses TRBV9 and TRBJ2-1, with a tentative D call TRBD1 (6 bases). V lost 4 bases, J lost 8 bases, and 16 bases lay in between. From germline, CDR1 is SGDLS and CDR2 YYNGEE. The CDR3 runs 14 residues. The CDR3 region is CASSPENRDDEQFF. In DNA, the CDR3 is TGTGCCAGCAGCCCCGAGAACAGGGACGATGAGCAGTTCTTC.

This clonotype was recorded once. The chain joins TRBV20-1 to TRBJ2-7; 9 positions agree with TRBD2. The CDR3 has 14 amino acids. V lost 2 bases and J lost 3; bases outside the gene matches: 5. The V gene's germline CDR1 is DFQATT and CDR2 SNEGSKA (reference sequence). The CDR3 region has the DNA TGCAGTGCTAGACCTAGCGGGAACCGCTACGAGCAGTACTTC. Protein product: CSARPSGNRYEQYF.